A single sample gave rise to the 8 T cell receptor beta chains below, sequenced in a study of cytomegalovirus exposure and HLA in healthy donors. The PCR contained 60 Vbeta and 13 Jbeta primers. Clones were read by immunoSEQ multiplex PCR, and TCRdb kept only the in-frame ones, dropping some. The sample carries approximately 72,000 clones, approximately 70% recorded once. Sequencing used PBMCs. The receptors were sampled from a man aged 35 to 55 in good health and CMV-seropositive.

This clone was seen a few times. CDR3 sequence (DNA): TGTGCCTGGAGCTTACAGCCCGGCACATCCTACGAGCAGTACTTC. As protein: CAWSLQPGTSYEQYF. The chain has TRBV30 and TRBJ2-7; no clear D gene. Germline loops: CDR1 GTSNPN, CDR2 SVGIG (reference sequence). The length of the CDR3 is 15 residues. The V gene lost 3 bases and the J gene lost 1 base, with 16 bases spanning the gap.

This clone was seen only once. The chain links TRBV5-4 to TRBJ2-3, with TRBD2 identical over 8 bases. Germline assignment: CDR1 SGHNT and CDR2 YYREEE (reference sequence). CDR3 length: 16 amino acids. V was clipped by 5 bases and J by 0 bases; unmatched bases: 8. Here the CDR3 reads CASSFRGGASTDTQYF. The CDR3 region has the DNA TGTGCCAGCAGTTTTCGGGGGGGTGCTAGCACAGATACGCAGTATTTT.

The J gene is TRBJ2-7, the V gene TRBV6-5; D not resolved. The V end was cut by 8 bases, the J end by 7 bases, with 12 bases between. Germline V gene lookup returns CDR1 MNHEY and CDR2 SVGAGI. The CDR3 has 11 residues. The DNA for the CDR3 is TGTGCCAGCGGCCCGCTGGAGGAGCAGTACTTC. Amino acid sequence: CASGPLEEQYF.

The V call is TRBV7-2, the J call TRBJ2-5, with 7 bases that match TRBD1. The end of the DNA is better explained by TRBJ2-7, so the J call may be wrong. The CDR3 covers 15 residues. Per the germline V gene, CDR1 is SGHTA and CDR2 is FQGNSA. The CDR3 region is CASSLGPGQIYEQYF. The DNA of the CDR3 is TGTGCCAGCAGCTTAGGGCCGGGACAGATCTACGAGCAGTACTTC.

The V and J genes are TRBV5-4 and TRBJ1-2; 9 bases are a match to TRBD1. The CDR3 is 16 residues long. Germline CDR1 and CDR2: SGHNT and YYREEE (reference sequence). The J segment lost 2 bases and the V segment lost 0 bases, leaving 5 bases of the junction unmatched. The DNA for the CDR3 is TGTGCCAGCAGCTTGGCATCTGGGACAGGGAACTATGGCTACACCTTC. Amino acid sequence: CASSLASGTGNYGYTF.

The chain employs TRBV2 and TRBJ2-3; the D is unclear. Trimming left V 8 bases short and J 2 bases short, with 14 bases between. Germline V CDR1 and CDR2: SNHLY, FYNNEI. The CDR3 has 14 residues. This chain's CDR3 is CASQSAPSTDTQYF. The CDR3 bases are TGTGCCAGCCAATCCGCGCCATCCACAGATACGCAGTATTTT. The full variable domain, in which reference TRBV2 and TRBJ2-3 provide the parts outside the CDR3, is EPEVTQTPSHQVTQMGQEVILRCVPISNHLYFYWYRQILGQKVEFLVSFYNNEISEKSEIFDDQFSVERPDGSNFTLKIRSTKLEDSAMYFCASQSAPSTDTQYFGPGTRLTVL.

The rearrangement links TRBV28 to TRBJ2-7; TRBD1 matches at 9 bases. V lost 5 bases, J lost 4 bases, and 9 bases stayed unmatched. The CDR3 contains 15 residues. Per the germline V gene, CDR1 is MDHEN and CDR2 is SYDVKM. In nucleotides, the CDR3 is TGTGCCAGCAGTCCCACCGGACAGGGGATGTACGAGCAGTACTTC. Translated: CASSPTGQGMYEQYF. Based on the CDR3 plus reference TRBV28 and TRBJ2-7, the full variable domain is DVKVTQSSRYLVKRTGEKVFLECVQDMDHENMFWYRQDPGLGLRLIYFSYDVKMKEKGDIPEGYSVSREKKERFSLILESASTNQTSMYLCASSPTGQGMYEQYFGPGTRLTVT.

The chain has TRBV5-5 and TRBJ1-4; maybe TRBD1 (6 bases). Germline values: CDR1 SGHKS, CDR2 YYEKEE (reference sequence). The CDR3 extends over 15 amino acids. V gave up 1 base and J gave up 8 bases, with 15 bases separating them. This CDR3 is CASSLLPGAEEKLFF. CDR3 nucleotide sequence: TGTGCCAGCAGCTTGTTGCCAGGGGCTGAAGAAAAACTGTTTTTT.